What follows are 20 T cell receptor beta chains derived from one specimen sequenced in a study of T cell changes during pregnancy in multiple sclerosis. Assay: immunoSEQ multiplex PCR; the TCRdb copy retains only in-frame clones and omits some. This table holds over 35,000 clones, 90% found once. The source material was CD4+ T cells from peripheral blood mononuclear cells, sampled in the third trimester of pregnancy. Receptors were obtained from a female donor with multiple sclerosis, enrolled in a pregnancy study.

This sequence joins TRBV6-1 and TRBJ2-7, with no clear D. Per the germline V gene, CDR1 is MNHNS and CDR2 is SASEGT. The CDR3 spans 11 residues. The germline V and J ends were trimmed by 3 bases and 7 bases, with 7 bases remaining between them. The DNA of the CDR3 is TGTGCCAGCAGTGACATGAGGGAGCAGTACTTC. This sequence encodes CASSDMREQYF.

The rearrangement uses TRBV2 and TRBJ1-2; 11 nucleotides align to TRBD1. The CDR3 covers 12 residues. V shed 4 bases and J 10 bases; nucleotides not matched to a gene: 2. Germline CDR1 and CDR2: SNHLY and FYNNEI. CDR3 loop: CASSGTGGDYTF. DNA of the CDR3: TGTGCCAGCAGTGGGACAGGGGGCGACTACACCTTC.

V gene TRBV5-6 combines with J gene TRBJ2-2, with 7 positions matching TRBD1. This CDR3 contains 15 residues. V dropped 2 bases and J dropped 3; count of bases not matched to a gene: 4. Germline lookup yields CDR1 SGHDT and CDR2 YYEEEE. The CDR3 DNA reads as TGTGCCAGCAGCTTACCGGGACAGCACACCGGGGAGCTGTTTTTT. Translated: CASSLPGQHTGELFF. The entire variable domain, with the rest obtained from reference TRBV5-6 and TRBJ2-2, is as follows: DAGVTQSPTHLIKTRGQQVTLRCSPKSGHDTVSWYQQALGQGPQFIFQYYEEEERQRGNFPDRFSGHQFPNYSSELNVNALLLGDSALYLCASSLPGQHTGELFFGEGSRLTVL.

The gene calls are TRBV18 and TRBJ2-1; D is unresolved. This CDR3 is 14 amino acids long. CDR1 KGHSH and CDR2 LQKENI come from the germline V gene. The V and J ends lost 0 bases and 7 bases respectively, with 10 bases between them. CDR3 region: CASSPPRMNNEQFF. The DNA for the CDR3 is TGTGCCAGCTCACCACCGAGGATGAATAATGAGCAGTTCTTC.

V is TRBV5-1 and J is TRBJ2-1; 8 nucleotides agree with TRBD2. This CDR3 spans 15 amino acids. Unmatched junction bases numbered 4, after V lost 0 bases and J lost 5 bases. CDR1 is SGHRS and CDR2 is YFSETQ in the germline V gene. The CDR3 DNA sequence: TGCGCCAGCAGCTTGGCACTAGCGGTCGACAATGAGCAGTTCTTC. Protein sequence: CASSLALAVDNEQFF.

This rearrangement joins TRBV7-9 to TRBJ1-1; tentative D call: TRBD1 (5 bases). Germline values: CDR1 SEHNR, CDR2 FQNEAQ (reference sequence). Trimming left V 5 bases short and J 3 bases short, with 16 bases between. The CDR3 is 15 amino acids. The CDR3 reads CASSPPRGGDTEAFF. DNA of the CDR3: TGTGCCAGCAGCCCCCCGAGGGGAGGGGACACTGAAGCTTTCTTT. The entire variable domain, with the rest obtained from reference TRBV7-9 and TRBJ1-1, is as follows: DTGVSQNPRHKITKRGQNVTFRCDPISEHNRLYWYRQTLGQGPEFLTYFQNEAQLEKSRLLSDRFSAERPKGSFSTLEIQRTEQGDSAMYLCASSPPRGGDTEAFFGQGTRLTVV.

J is TRBJ2-3 and V is TRBV4-2; possible D gene TRBD2, 6 bases. In germline, CDR1 is LGHNA, CDR2 YNFKEQ. The CDR3 covers 12 residues. The V gene lost 4 bases and the J gene lost 11 bases, with 13 bases spanning the gap. The CDR3 nucleotides are TGTGCCAGCAGCCCGGGACTTTCCGAGCAGTATTTT. Translating gives CASSPGLSEQYF.

The CDR3 DNA reads TGTGCCAGCAGTGACGGCGGGAGGGCCCAGGGTGAGCAGTACTTC. Encoded protein: CASSDGGRAQGEQYF. This sequence joins TRBV6-1 and TRBJ2-7; TRBD2 agrees at 9 bases. V shed 3 bases and J 7 bases; nucleotides not matched to a gene: 10. The germline V gene has CDR1 MNHNS and CDR2 SASEGT. The CDR3 spans 15 residues.

This rearrangement joins TRBV2 to TRBJ2-5, with 13 bases aligning to TRBD2. V gave up 6 bases and J gave up 4 bases; unmatched junction bases: 2. CDR3 length equals 14 residues. Germline CDR1 and CDR2: SNHLY and FYNNEI. CDR3 residues: CASRGLAGPETQYF. For the CDR3, the DNA is TGTGCCAGCAGGGGACTAGCGGGACCAGAGACCCAGTACTTC.

The chain uses TRBV15 and TRBJ2-7; D is possibly TRBD1 (6 bases). Trimming cost V 0 bases and J 6 bases, with 12 bases left between them. CDR3 length: 14 residues. Germline CDR1 LNHNV, CDR2 YYDKDF (reference sequence). The DNA of the CDR3 is TGTGCCACCAGCAGAGATCGGGCAGGGGCCGAGCAGTACTTC. Residues: CATSRDRAGAEQYF. The full variable domain, its missing parts supplied by reference TRBV15 and TRBJ2-7, is DAMVIQNPRYQVTQFGKPVTLSCSQTLNHNVMYWYQQKSSQAPKLLFHYYDKDFNNEADTPDNFQSRRPNTSFCFLDIRSPGLGDTAMYLCATSRDRAGAEQYFGPGTRLTVT.

The chain couples TRBV7-6 to TRBJ2-1, with TRBD1 matching 7 bases. Germline assignment: CDR1 SGHVS and CDR2 FNYEAQ. The CDR3 loop spans 16 amino acids. After removal of 5 bases from V and 7 bases from J, the junction contained 14 bases not matched to a gene. CDR3 sequence reads: CASSTRQGSVRNEQFF. The DNA of the CDR3 is TGTGCCAGCAGCACCCGACAGGGTTCCGTTAGGAATGAGCAGTTCTTC.

The chain recombines TRBV2 with TRBJ2-7; 14 nucleotides match TRBD2. CDR1 and CDR2 from the germline V gene are SNHLY and FYNNEI. The CDR3 is 15 residues long. V lost 6 bases, J lost 6 bases, and 7 bases stayed unmatched. This CDR3 is CASRNPGLAGGEQYF. DNA of the CDR3: TGTGCCAGCAGGAACCCAGGACTAGCGGGAGGCGAGCAGTACTTC. The whole variable domain, filled in from reference TRBV2 and TRBJ2-7, reads EPEVTQTPSHQVTQMGQEVILRCVPISNHLYFYWYRQILGQKVEFLVSFYNNEISEKSEIFDDQFSVERPDGSNFTLKIRSTKLEDSAMYFCASRNPGLAGGEQYFGPGTRLTVT.

The genes are TRBV10-2 and TRBJ1-2; D is unclear. Germline V lookup: CDR1 WSHSY, CDR2 SAAADI. CDR3 length: 15 amino acids. V was cut by 0 bases and J by 4 bases, with 12 bases left in between. DNA for the CDR3: TGCGCCAGCAGTGAGTCGGGCAGATCGACCTATGGCTACACCTTC. This sequence encodes CASSESGRSTYGYTF.

This chain connects TRBV19 to TRBJ2-7; TRBD2 might be the D (6 bases). The V and J ends lost 5 bases and 3 bases respectively, with 14 bases between them. The germline V gene encodes CDR1 LNHDA and CDR2 SQIVND (reference sequence). The length of the CDR3 is 14 residues. CDR3 nucleotide sequence: TGTGCCAGTAGTTTGCGGGATAGAGGCTACGAGCAGTACTTC. Translated, it gives CASSLRDRGYEQYF.

This rearrangement joins TRBV6-5 to TRBJ2-7; 11 bases are shared with TRBD1. There are 14 residues in the CDR3. Germline V gene lookup returns CDR1 MNHEY and CDR2 SVGAGI. V gave up 8 bases and J gave up 1 base; unmatched junction bases: 4. Here the CDR3 reads CASGRDRGSYEQYF. CDR3 coding DNA: TGTGCCAGCGGTAGGGACAGGGGGTCCTACGAGCAGTACTTC.

The chain couples TRBV2 to TRBJ1-2, with D unclear. V lost 5 bases and J lost 5, with 15 bases in between. The CDR3 extends over 14 amino acids. Germline CDR1 reads SNHLY; CDR2 reads FYNNEI. As DNA, the CDR3 is TGTGCCAGCAGTCAAGGACTGGGAGCTTATGGCTACACCTTC. Translated: CASSQGLGAYGYTF.

This clone was counted once. The chain recombines TRBV5-5 with TRBJ2-7; the D gene is possibly TRBD1 (5 bases). Germline V gene sequence: CDR1 SGHKS, CDR2 YYEKEE (reference sequence). Trimming removed 4 bases from V and 3 bases from J, with 17 bases in between. CDR3 size: 15 residues. The CDR3 is CASSGRDQVVYEQYF. CDR3 bases: TGTGCCAGCAGCGGCAGGGATCAAGTTGTCTACGAGCAGTACTTC.

The chain joins TRBV6-6 to TRBJ1-2, with 7 bases that match TRBD1. J was trimmed by 2 bases and V by 7 bases; bases with no gene match: 10. Germline CDR1 reads MNHNY; CDR2 reads SVGAGI (reference sequence). The CDR3 is made up of 15 amino acids. The CDR3 nucleotides read TGTGCCAGCACCGCCCATGACAGGGCGAACTATGGCTACACCTTC. It yields the protein CASTAHDRANYGYTF.

The V gene is TRBV5-4, the J gene TRBJ2-1; D is possibly TRBD2 (5 bases). There are 15 residues in the CDR3. Germline CDR1 reads SGHNT; CDR2 reads YYREEE (reference sequence). V lost 3 bases and J 4 bases, leaving 14 bases between the germline ends. The CDR3 DNA follows: TGTGCCAGCAGCTCAGCGGCATCCTTGTACAATGAGCAGTTCTTC. Translating gives CASSSAASLYNEQFF.

The gene calls are TRBV5-4 and TRBJ2-7; 9 positions match TRBD2. V was clipped by 9 bases and J by 5 bases; unmatched bases: 12. Germline V gene sequence: CDR1 SGHNT, CDR2 YYREEE (reference sequence). The CDR3 covers 14 residues. This CDR3 is CAIPGGTSIHEQYF. In DNA form, the CDR3 reads TGTGCCATCCCCGGAGGGACTAGCATCCACGAGCAGTACTTC.